The present entry profiles one TCR beta chain with its context. Its antigen is still unknown. The data were taken from a study of cytomegalovirus exposure and HLA in healthy donors. Germline CDR1 and CDR2: SGDLS and YYNGEE. The CDR3 consists of 14 residues. The V end was cut by 4 bases, the J end by 7 bases, with 14 bases between. Whole-study results and caveats: Later analysis identified a missense DCLRE1C variant that was linked to TCR beta V- and J-gene trimming. Most TCR sequences were seen very rarely across donors, but some public TCRs occurred in many.

60 Vbeta and 13 Jbeta primers were used in PCR. Sequencing was performed with immunoSEQ multiplex PCR; in TCRdb, only in-frame clones are kept and a portion is missing. This table holds some 160,000 clones, 65% to 90% found once. The source is a man aged 45 to 65 in good health and CMV-seropositive. The chain combines TRBV9 with TRBJ1-4; tentatively, D is TRBD1 (6 bases). The sample taken for sequencing was PBMCs. The chain's CDR3 is CASSFTGIGEKLFF. In DNA form, the CDR3 reads TGTGCCAGCAGCTTCACAGGGATAGGTGAAAAACTGTTTTTT.